The 21 T cell receptor beta chains given below trace back to one sample, sequenced in a study of CXCR3-negative and CXCR3-positive naive CD8 T cells. Study outcomes and limitations: When CXCR3-positive naive cells were set against CXCR3-negative naive cells, the former had more hydrophobic TRB CDR3s.

These TCRs are of unknown antigen specificity. All TRB cDNA libraries came from 5' RACE performed with UMI labels. TCRdb reprocessed the 5' RACE reads, keeping one entry per CDR3 protein, no DNA. This sample contains 150,000 to 180,000 distinct CDR3 sequences. Sequencing was done on a sample of naive CXCR3+ CD8+ T cells from blood. Stated subset: CD45RO-CCR7+CD27+CD95- naive CD8+ T cells expressing CXCR3 (TNR3+). All receptors derive from a human donor in good health. Some clones in this sample may be carry-over from other donors' samples.

This sequence joins TRBV28 and TRBJ2-1; absent DNA, TCRdb's TRBD2 call cannot be checked. The CDR3 contains 21 residues. CDR1 and CDR2 (germline): MDHEN, SYDVKM. The CDR3 is CASRTGLAGAAGVGSYNEQFF.

The gene calls are TRBV7-6 and TRBJ2-1; the D gene TCRdb calls, TRBD2, cannot be checked with no DNA. This CDR3 region has 16 residues. The germline V gene has CDR1 SGHVS and CDR2 FNYEAQ. This CDR3 reads CASSLTRDSLDNEQFF.

The rearrangement uses TRBV24-1 and TRBJ2-1; TCRdb proposes TRBD1, but this gene call is untestable without DNA. CDR1 KGHDR and CDR2 SFDVKD come from the germline V gene. This CDR3 is built from 15 residues. CDR3 in amino acids: CATSDWTGVYNEQFF.

V gene TRBV11-3 combines with J gene TRBJ2-1; the TRBD2 assignment by TCRdb is unverifiable without DNA. The germline V gene encodes CDR1 SGHNT and CDR2 YENEEA. The CDR3 spans 17 residues. CDR3 loop: CASSLGLAGGLGNEQFF.

The chain is built from TRBV5-1 and TRBJ2-1. The CDR3 covers 12 residues. Germline values: CDR1 SGHRS, CDR2 YFSETQ. The CDR3 loop reads CASSLTVFEQFF.

This sequence joins TRBV16 and TRBJ1-1; with no DNA, the TCRdb D assignment of TRBD1 cannot be verified. The CDR3 loop spans 12 amino acids. CDR1 KGHSY and CDR2 FQNENV come from the germline V gene. The CDR3 is CASSSTRSEAFF.

The V call is TRBV5-1, the J call TRBJ1-6; TCRdb picks TRBD1, but there is no DNA to check that call. Germline assignment: CDR1 SGHRS and CDR2 YFSETQ. This CDR3 spans 14 amino acids. The CDR3 region is CASSLDGRGSPLHF. The full variable domain, rest sourced from reference TRBV5-1 and TRBJ1-6, is KAGVTQTPRYLIKTRGQQVTLSCSPISGHRSVSWYQQTPGQGLQFLFEYFSETQRNKGNFPGRFSGRQFSNSRSEMNVSTLELGDSALYLCASSLDGRGSPLHFGNGTRLTVT.

The rearrangement uses TRBV7-9 and TRBJ2-1; TCRdb selects TRBD2, and the lack of DNA leaves this call unchecked. The V gene's germline CDR1 is SEHNR and CDR2 FQNEAQ (reference sequence). The CDR3 is 15 residues long. This CDR3 is CASSLGEGQGDEQFF.

This chain links TRBV5-1 with TRBJ2-3. Per the germline V gene, CDR1 is SGHRS and CDR2 is YFSETQ. CDR3 size: 15 residues. CDR3 residues: CASSLGRSSTDTQYF.

This rearrangement joins TRBV11-3 to TRBJ2-1; TCRdb names TRBD1, which stays unverified in the absence of DNA. The CDR3 has 15 residues. The germline gives CDR1 SGHNT, CDR2 YENEEA. The CDR3 loop is CASSFRQGLNNEQFF.

The V and J genes are TRBV3-1 and TRBJ2-5; TCRdb picks TRBD2, but there is no DNA to check that call. The germline CDR1 and CDR2 sequences are LGHDT and YNNKEL (reference sequence). This CDR3 has 18 residues. CDR3 sequence reads: CASSSETSGGEHQETQYF.

The chain joins TRBV28 to TRBJ2-5; the D call from TCRdb, TRBD1, cannot be confirmed without DNA. The germline V gene encodes CDR1 MDHEN and CDR2 SYDVKM. This CDR3 contains 13 residues. CDR3 region: CASTTTGEETQYF.

The chain links TRBV19 to TRBJ2-7. The CDR3 runs to 15 residues. Germline V gives CDR1 LNHDA, CDR2 SQIVND (reference sequence). The CDR3 is CASRLFKSSYNEQFF.

This CDR3 reads CASSQDGGAGANVLTF. J is TRBJ2-6 and V is TRBV4-1. The CDR3 extends over 16 amino acids. The germline V gene has CDR1 MGHRA and CDR2 YSYEKL.

The J gene is TRBJ2-3, the V gene TRBV10-3. Germline values: CDR1 ENHRY, CDR2 SYGVKD. The CDR3 length is 14 residues. CDR3 region: CAISEEEGTDTQYF.

The chain couples TRBV5-6 to TRBJ2-7; the D gene TCRdb calls, TRBD2, cannot be checked with no DNA. This CDR3 has 16 residues. Germline values: CDR1 SGHDT, CDR2 YYEEEE. This CDR3 reads CASSWGLAGGWYEQYF.

The chain employs TRBV4-1 and TRBJ1-2; lacking DNA, the TRBD1 call made by TCRdb goes unchecked. The CDR3 extends over 16 amino acids. Germline loops: CDR1 MGHRA, CDR2 YSYEKL. The CDR3 spells CASSQPTGTGYYGYTF.

The chain has TRBV27 and TRBJ2-1; TCRdb calls TRBD2, which cannot be checked without DNA. The CDR3 is made up of 16 amino acids. Germline V gene sequence: CDR1 MNHEY, CDR2 SMNVEV (reference sequence). The CDR3: CASSLTAGGPQNEQFF.

The rearrangement links TRBV9 to TRBJ2-3; TCRdb's assignment of TRBD2 cannot be checked, as there is no DNA. Looked up from germline, CDR1 is SGDLS and CDR2 is YYNGEE. The CDR3 extends over 16 amino acids. The CDR3 here is CASSVLAGGRGDTQYF.

The chain joins TRBV27 to TRBJ1-1. The length of the CDR3 is 12 residues. The germline gives CDR1 MNHEY, CDR2 SMNVEV (reference sequence). CDR3: CASSSGGTEAFF.

The genes are TRBV7-9 and TRBJ1-4; with no DNA, the TCRdb D assignment of TRBD1 cannot be verified. Germline V gives CDR1 SEHNR, CDR2 FQNEAQ (reference sequence). This CDR3 contains 15 residues. The CDR3 region is CASSSRQAEFEKLFF.